These T cell receptor beta chains were read from a single sample in a study of T cell clonotyping in hematopoietic cell transplantation. TCRdb's table, derived via immunoSEQ multiplex PCR, lists solely in-frame clones and lacks some. The sample holds roughly 9,300 clones, approximately 87% seen once. The sequences come from PBMCs, collected 180 days after allogeneic stem cell transplant. Receptors originate from a human patient who had an allogeneic stem cell transplant, so the T cells may come from the graft donor. The donor label of this sample is uncertain. Some clones in this sample may be carry-over from other donors' samples. CDR3s include the opening cysteine and the closing phenylalanine or tryptophan.

TRBV7-9,17,CASSSAGGQGGNQPQHF
TRBV11-2,14,CASSPPGERDTIYF
TRBV10-2,15,CASSATGTLRWEQYF
TRBV27,16,CASSLSSLRIQGEQYF
TRBV2,16,CASSEARTGEGTEAFF
TRBV30,14,CAWSRQGTGSPLHF
TRBV14,14,CASSPNRVTQPQHF
TRBV5-1,14,CASRGGSAEAMAFF
TRBV30,13,CAWGTQALYGYTF
TRBV28,15,CASWSATASGNTIYF
TRBV19,15,CASSISSSGGYEQYF
TRBV6-5,15,CASRGVATSTDTQYF
TRBV11-2,14,CASSWDRGLTEAFF
TRBV6-6,16,CASSYSVVRGNSPLHF
TRBV4-1,15,CASSQPGPKGTEAFF
TRBV25-1,15,CASSEDRGVFTEAFF
TRBV15,16,CATSGIAGPAKNIQYF
TRBV6-5,14,CASSPSGGPYEQYF
TRBV21-1,10,CASSKDEQYF
TRBV13,15,CASSLGDIANYGYTF
TRBV5-1,15,CASSLLAGGADTQYF
TRBV5-5,13,CASSLPSYNEQFF
TRBV6-1,14,CASSERDNKETQYF
TRBV2,14,CASSEWAVGSPLHF
TRBV15,13,CATSDRQSYEQYF
TRBV7-3,14,CASSLTRAGNTIYF
TRBV7-6,17,CASSLSKGGGLYNEQFF
TRBV10-2,15,CASSALAGSGETQYF
TRBV2,12,CASSDGANVLTF
TRBV2,12,CASSESNQPQHF
TRBV7-2,16,CASSLLKAGPNSPLHF
TRBV27,15,CASRAVGRAIAGYTF
TRBV7-2,15,CASSSARTSTDTQYF
TRBV9,14,CASSVDLGAYGYTF
TRBV19,17,CASSPGDSSSYNSPLHF
TRBV30,13,CAWSLGLDSRQHF
TRBV29-1,14,CSVWGGEGRETQYF
TRBV2,14,CASSRQGMTYEQYF
TRBV5-6,15,CASSLGPFSSYEQYF
TRBV7-2,15,CASSFRTAGNYGYTF
TRBV9,16,CASSVVDRPSGNTIYF
TRBV30,14,CAWTSAGMGYGYTF
TRBV6-5,15,CASSYSNRGGYGYTF
TRBV4-3,15,CASSQESGGTGELFF